The 9 T cell receptor beta chains given below trace back to one sample, sequenced in a study of blood T cell repertoires in COVID-19. The method was immunoSEQ multiplex PCR; TCRdb's version includes in-frame clones alone and lacks a portion of them. The sample shows almost 200,000 clones, roughly 90% of them seen only once. The sequenced sample consisted of PBMCs or T cells enriched from blood (not recorded which). The source is a woman aged 18-29 years who had recovered from COVID-19.

This clone was observed a single time. The rearrangement joins TRBV10-3 to TRBJ1-5, with D perhaps TRBD1 (6 bases). Trimming stripped 0 bases from V and 5 bases from J, with 11 bases between. This CDR3 is built from 15 residues. Looked up from germline, CDR1 is ENHRY and CDR2 is SYGVKD. This chain's CDR3 is CAISESTGNYQPQHF. The CDR3 DNA is TGTGCCATCAGTGAGTCGACAGGAAACTATCAGCCCCAGCATTTT.

This chain uses TRBV10-3 with TRBJ2-2; 8 nucleotides match TRBD1. CDR3 length: 15 amino acids. The germline V gene encodes CDR1 ENHRY and CDR2 SYGVKD. J was trimmed by 1 base and V by 6 bases; bases with no gene match: 4. CDR3 bases: TGTGCCATCAGCCCAGGGACAGGGAACACCGGGGAGCTGTTTTTT. The encoded protein is CAISPGTGNTGELFF.

The V and J genes are TRBV7-9 and TRBJ1-1; D is uncertain. Trimming left V 7 bases short and J 0 bases short, with 6 bases between. Germline lookup yields CDR1 SEHNR and CDR2 FQNEAQ (reference sequence). The CDR3 sequence is 12 residues long. As DNA, the CDR3 is TGTGCCAGCATCAGGATGAACACTGAAGCTTTCTTT. Translated: CASIRMNTEAFF. Variable domain in full (rest from reference TRBV7-9 and TRBJ1-1): DTGVSQNPRHKITKRGQNVTFRCDPISEHNRLYWYRQTLGQGPEFLTYFQNEAQLEKSRLLSDRFSAERPKGSFSTLEIQRTEQGDSAMYLCASIRMNTEAFFGQGTRLTVV.

V and J are TRBV19 and TRBJ2-7; a possible D gene is TRBD1 (5 bases). The CDR3 covers 15 residues. Looked up from germline, CDR1 is LNHDA and CDR2 is SQIVND (reference sequence). Trimming took off 6 bases at V and 5 bases at J, with 20 bases between the two ends. In DNA form, the CDR3 reads TGTGCCAGTAGCTCCAGGGTCCACCCCTCGGACGAGCAGTACTTC. This gives the protein CASSSRVHPSDEQYF.

The genes are TRBV30 and TRBJ2-5, with 11 bases lining up with TRBD2. The CDR3 extends over 14 amino acids. The junction had 6 bases not matched to a gene; V was cut back by 4 bases and J by 5 bases. Germline lookup yields CDR1 GTSNPN and CDR2 SVGIG (reference sequence). The CDR3 DNA reads as TGTGCCTGGACCCCTACTAGCGGGGGTGAGACCCAGTACTTC. Translated, it gives CAWTPTSGGETQYF.

The chain carries TRBV24-1 and TRBJ1-1; D remains unclear. The CDR3 extends over 13 amino acids. V gave up 3 bases and J gave up 0 bases, with 4 bases separating them. Germline V CDR1 and CDR2: KGHDR, SFDVKD. The CDR3 nucleotides read TGTGCCACCAGTGATCCGGTGAACACTGAAGCTTTCTTT. Amino acid sequence: CATSDPVNTEAFF.

The rearrangement uses TRBV28 and TRBJ2-7; TRBD2 matches at 8 bases. V gave up 10 bases and J gave up 5 bases; unmatched junction bases: 10. The germline V gene encodes CDR1 MDHEN and CDR2 SYDVKM. The CDR3 has 13 amino acids. The CDR3 coding sequence is TGTGCCACCAATTTCAGGCGGGGGGACGAGCAGTACTTC. Residues: CATNFRRGDEQYF. Full variable domain (rest looked up from reference TRBV28 and TRBJ2-7): DVKVTQSSRYLVKRTGEKVFLECVQDMDHENMFWYRQDPGLGLRLIYFSYDVKMKEKGDIPEGYSVSREKKERFSLILESASTNQTSMYLCATNFRRGDEQYFGPGTRLTVT.

As DNA, the CDR3 is TGTGCCAGCAGCGTAGTAGAGCGGGGGAACACCGGGGAGCTGTTTTTT. It yields the protein CASSVVERGNTGELFF. The rearrangement joins TRBV9 to TRBJ2-2; TRBD2 aligns across 7 bases. This CDR3 comprises 16 residues. With 0 bases clipped from V and 1 base from J, the junction kept 3 bases outside the gene matches. In germline, CDR1 is SGDLS, CDR2 YYNGEE.

The chain couples TRBV28 to TRBJ2-2; TRBD2 agrees at 9 bases. This CDR3 is built from 19 residues. Germline V gene lookup returns CDR1 MDHEN and CDR2 SYDVKM. V lost 3 bases and J lost 7; bases outside the gene matches: 18. This chain's CDR3 is CASSFNFLAGSRGVGELFF. The CDR3 bases are TGTGCCAGCAGTTTTAACTTTCTAGCGGGGTCCCGAGGAGTCGGGGAGCTGTTTTTT.